These 27 T cell receptor beta chains came from one sample sequenced in a study of shared clonotypes between healthy human individuals. The protocol was immunoSEQ multiplex PCR, while the TCRdb copy is restricted to in-frame clones and leaves out a portion. The table includes about 1.1 million clones, around three quarters detected once. The material sequenced was memory CD4+ T cells from PBMCs. Subset denoted: CD45RA-negative fraction. These receptors all stem from a man aged 18 to 30 in good health. Some clones in this sample may be carry-over from other donors' samples.

The rearrangement links TRBV7-9 to TRBJ2-7; D perhaps matches TRBD1 (5 bases). The V end was cut by 4 bases, the J end by 7 bases, with 14 bases between. CDR3 size: 13 residues. CDR1 and CDR2 from the germline V gene are SEHNR and FQNEAQ (reference sequence). The CDR3 is CASSYTGAGEQYF. DNA for the CDR3: TGTGCCAGCAGCTATACTGGGGCCGGAGAGCAGTACTTC.

This clone was found a few times. The gene calls are TRBV2 and TRBJ2-1; no clear D gene. The germline V and J ends were trimmed by 7 bases and 3 bases, with 10 bases remaining between them. The CDR3 has 13 amino acids. Germline V CDR1 and CDR2: SNHLY, FYNNEI. CDR3 amino acids: CASMLALYNEQFF. The CDR3 bases are TGTGCCAGCATGTTAGCCCTCTACAATGAGCAGTTCTTC.

The rearrangement links TRBV6-1 to TRBJ1-2, with a possible D match to TRBD1 (5 bases). The CDR3 runs 15 residues. Germline CDR1 is MNHNS and CDR2 is SASEGT. Trimming took 2 bases from V and 8 from J, leaving 18 bases between them. This CDR3 reads CASSELGTRGRGYTF. The CDR3 bases are TGTGCCAGCAGTGAATTGGGTACGAGGGGCCGGGGCTACACCTTC.

The V gene is TRBV7-2, the J gene TRBJ2-7; D not resolved. Looked up from germline, CDR1 is SGHTA and CDR2 is FQGNSA. The CDR3 consists of 11 residues. Between the trimmed V and J ends, which lost 3 bases and 3 bases, there was a span of 3 bases. CDR3 nucleotide sequence: TGTGCCAGCAGCTTTTTCTACGAGCAGTACTTC. Translation: CASSFFYEQYF.

The chain joins TRBV27 to TRBJ1-3; D possibly corresponds to TRBD1 (5 bases). CDR1 and CDR2 (germline): MNHEY, SMNVEV (reference sequence). V shed 2 bases and J shed 5 bases, with 16 bases lying between them. This CDR3 is built from 16 residues. DNA of the CDR3: TGTGCCAGCAGTTTACCTGCAGGGAGAGGGAGAAACACCATATATTTT. Its translation: CASSLPAGRGRNTIYF.

In its sample, this clone was seen once. In DNA form, the CDR3 reads TGCGCCAGCAGCGTTCAGGGTACTATCACCGGGGAGCTGTTTTTT. It codes for CASSVQGTITGELFF. The rearrangement uses TRBV5-1 and TRBJ2-2; D perhaps matches TRBD1 (5 bases). Germline assignment: CDR1 SGHRS and CDR2 YFSETQ. Deletions cut 4 bases from V and 4 bases from J, with 14 bases between. The CDR3 is made up of 15 amino acids.

This chain connects TRBV5-4 to TRBJ2-5; perhaps D is TRBD1 or TRBD2 (5 bases each). The V end lost 3 bases, the J end lost 1 base, and 13 bases lay between the germline ends. The CDR3 runs 15 residues. The germline V gene encodes CDR1 SGHNT and CDR2 YYREEE (reference sequence). CDR3: CASSSKLGAQETQYF. DNA of the CDR3: TGTGCCAGCAGCTCGAAACTAGGGGCCCAAGAGACCCAGTACTTC.

This chain connects TRBV20-1 to TRBJ2-7, with D hard to call. CDR1 DFQATT and CDR2 SNEGSKA come from the germline V gene (reference sequence). CDR3 length: 11 residues. The CDR3 sequence: CRAYSSYEQYF. As DNA, the CDR3 is TGCAGGGCTTACAGCTCCTACGAGCAGTACTTC.

The chain has TRBV5-8 and TRBJ1-1; no clear D gene. Deletions cut 4 bases from V and 6 bases from J, with 16 bases between. The CDR3 is made up of 14 amino acids. Germline-derived CDR1 and CDR2 are SGHTS and YDEGEE. Here the CDR3 reads CASSLPGPGSEAFF. CDR3 nucleotide sequence: TGTGCCAGCAGCCTCCCCGGGCCAGGCTCTGAAGCTTTCTTT.

Points on this clone: It differs at one base from a far larger clone, so likely a read error. The chain is built from TRBV30 and TRBJ2-5; D is uncertain. The CDR3 consists of 14 residues. Germline assignment: CDR1 GTSNPN and CDR2 SVGIG (reference sequence). Trimming stripped 1 base from V and 7 bases from J, with 16 bases between. The CDR3 loop is CAWSAIGNFGTQYF. In nucleotides, the CDR3 is TGTGCCTGGAGTGCAATCGGCAACTTTGGGACCCAGTACTTC.

The V call is TRBV2, the J call TRBJ1-1; no reliable D call. Germline values: CDR1 SNHLY, CDR2 FYNNEI. The CDR3 spans 11 residues. V was clipped by 7 bases and J by 6 bases, with 9 bases between them. The CDR3 nucleotides read TGTGCCAGCATGATGGTGGCTGAAGCTTTCTTT. This sequence encodes CASMMVAEAFF.

The rearrangement links TRBV6-1 to TRBJ1-1; the match to TRBD1 covers 7 bases. Germline CDR1 reads MNHNS; CDR2 reads SASEGT. V was clipped by 6 bases and J by 0 bases; unmatched bases: 4. The CDR3 extends over 14 amino acids. The CDR3 here is CASRTRGVNTEAFF. The CDR3 DNA reads TGTGCCAGCAGAACCAGGGGGGTGAACACTGAAGCTTTCTTT.

The CDR3 loop reads CASSYPPGSRQGAFQPQHF. In nucleotides, the CDR3 is TGTGCCAGCAGTTACCCCCCGGGATCCAGACAGGGGGCGTTTCAGCCCCAGCATTTT. The chain carries TRBV28 and TRBJ1-5, with 10 bases identical to TRBD1. Per germline, CDR1 MDHEN and CDR2 SYDVKM. This CDR3 region has 19 residues. V shed 4 bases, J shed 6 bases, and the junction held 18 bases outside the gene matches.

This chain joins TRBV7-8 and TRBJ2-7, with D unclear. CDR3 length: 11 amino acids. Trimming left V 5 bases short and J 6 bases short, with 8 bases between. Germline CDR1 reads SGHVS; CDR2 reads FQNEAQ. The CDR3 loop is CASSVRSEQYF. In nucleotides, the CDR3 is TGTGCCAGCAGCGTACGGAGCGAGCAGTACTTC.

Turning to this clone: The identical CDR3 is also encoded by other nucleotide sequences in the sample. V gene TRBV5-1 combines with J gene TRBJ1-3, with D unresolved. CDR1 is SGHRS and CDR2 is YFSETQ in the germline V gene. Trimming removed 5 bases from V and 0 bases from J, with 12 bases in between. The CDR3 spans 15 residues. The CDR3 spells CASSPGGNSGNTIYF. Here the CDR3 DNA reads TGCGCCAGCAGTCCGGGCGGGAACTCTGGAAACACCATATATTTT.

V gene TRBV5-1 combines with J gene TRBJ2-2; 12 nucleotides align to TRBD2. V was pared by 5 bases and J by 6 bases, with 5 bases of the junction left unmatched. The CDR3 runs 15 residues. Germline V gene sequence: CDR1 SGHRS, CDR2 YFSETQ. Here the CDR3 DNA reads TGCGCCAGCAGAATTCTAGCGGGAGGGCCCGGGGAGCTGTTTTTT. The encoded protein is CASRILAGGPGELFF.

V gene TRBV4-2 combines with J gene TRBJ1-2; TRBD1 is a possible D gene (5 bases). The V and J ends lost 0 bases and 4 bases respectively, with 12 bases between them. The germline CDR1 and CDR2 sequences are LGHNA and YNFKEQ. There are 15 residues in the CDR3. CDR3 nucleotides: TGTGCCAGCAGCCAAGAGTCCAGGGAACCCTATGGCTACACCTTC. Protein: CASSQESREPYGYTF.

J is TRBJ1-2 and V is TRBV19; the match to TRBD1 covers 11 bases. Germline V lookup: CDR1 LNHDA, CDR2 SQIVND (reference sequence). V lost 11 bases, J lost 6 bases, and 14 bases stayed unmatched. This CDR3 has 15 residues. CDR3 loop: CASRTGGDGGNGYTF. The CDR3 nucleotides read TGTGCCTCCCGGACAGGGGGCGATGGAGGGAATGGCTACACCTTC.

This clone is a singleton in its sample. The rearrangement links TRBV11-2 to TRBJ2-1, with 10 bases fitting TRBD1. This CDR3 comprises 16 residues. Trimming cost V 6 bases and J 10 bases; bases outside gene matches: 15. Germline CDR1 reads SGHAT; CDR2 reads FQNNGV. CDR3 sequence: CASSYGSGQGFREQFF. CDR3 nucleotides: TGTGCCAGCAGTTACGGCTCGGGACAGGGGTTCAGGGAGCAGTTCTTC.

Written as DNA, the CDR3 is TGTGCCAGCAGTCCCCCAGGGGGAACTAATCAGCCCCAGCATTTT. It translates to CASSPPGGTNQPQHF. The rearrangement links TRBV28 to TRBJ1-5, with 7 nucleotides matching TRBD1. With V trimmed by 5 bases and J by 4 bases, 8 bases remained unmatched. The CDR3 covers 15 residues. The germline gives CDR1 MDHEN, CDR2 SYDVKM.

J is TRBJ2-3 and V is TRBV5-1; D might be TRBD2 (6 bases). The germline CDR1 and CDR2 sequences are SGHRS and YFSETQ. V lost 0 bases and J lost 3, with 14 bases in between. The CDR3 is made up of 16 amino acids. The CDR3 sequence is CASSLGYSGITDTQYF. CDR3 coding DNA: TGCGCCAGCAGCTTGGGTTATAGCGGCATTACAGATACGCAGTATTTT.

The V call is TRBV27, the J call TRBJ2-2, with 10 bases identical to TRBD2. V was clipped by 5 bases and J by 9 bases; unmatched bases: 12. CDR3 length: 16 residues. Germline CDR1 is MNHEY and CDR2 is SMNVEV (reference sequence). The CDR3 region is CASSPLGLAGGRELFF. For the CDR3, the DNA is TGTGCCAGCAGTCCCCTCGGGTTAGCGGGGGGACGGGAGCTGTTTTTT.

V usage is TRBV7-8 and J usage is TRBJ1-2; 7 bases line up with TRBD1. There are 11 residues in the CDR3. Germline-derived CDR1 and CDR2 are SGHVS and FQNEAQ. CDR3 sequence (DNA): TGTGCAGGGGGAGGGGGCGGTGGCTACACCTTC. Translating gives CAGGGGGGYTF. Looking up the rest from reference TRBV7-8 and TRBJ1-2 gives the full variable domain: GAGVSQSPRYKVAKRGQDVALRCDPISGHVSLFWYQQALGQGPEFLTYFQNEAQLDKSGLPSDRFFAERPEGSVSTLKIQRTQQEDSAVYLCAGGGGGGYTFGSGTRLTVV.

The rearrangement links TRBV29-1 to TRBJ2-2; 7 nucleotides agree with TRBD2. This CDR3 is 16 amino acids long. V shed 5 bases and J 3 bases; nucleotides not matched to a gene: 12. Germline lookup yields CDR1 SQVTM and CDR2 ANQGSEA. Written as DNA, the CDR3 is TGCAGCGTTTCGTACCGGGTAGCGGGCGACACCGGGGAGCTGTTTTTT. Encoded protein: CSVSYRVAGDTGELFF.

The J gene is TRBJ2-3, the V gene TRBV5-4; 11 bases agree with TRBD2. Losses at the gene ends were 4 bases for V and 0 bases for J; bases not matched to a gene: 7. Per the germline V gene, CDR1 is SGHNT and CDR2 is YYREEE (reference sequence). The CDR3 sequence is 17 residues long. The CDR3 nucleotides are TGTGCCAGCAGCCGGAACCTAGCGGGGGGTAGCACAGATACGCAGTATTTT. The encoded protein is CASSRNLAGGSTDTQYF.

This clone turned up a few times. The J gene is TRBJ2-1, the V gene TRBV7-9; unclear D gene. The V end lost 6 bases, the J end lost 0 bases, and 12 bases lay between the germline ends. Germline CDR1 and CDR2: SEHNR and FQNEAQ (reference sequence). This CDR3 has 15 amino acids. The CDR3, as DNA: TGTGCCAGCAGTCGTACGGTGAGCTCCTACAATGAGCAGTTCTTC. As protein: CASSRTVSSYNEQFF.

This rearrangement joins TRBV29-1 to TRBJ2-7, with TRBD2 as a possible D gene (5 bases). The CDR3 length is 12 residues. Germline CDR1 reads SQVTM; CDR2 reads ANQGSEA. V was trimmed by 5 bases and J by 4 bases, leaving 12 bases between them. The CDR3 DNA reads TGCAGCGTTAAACGGGATCAGTACGAGCAGTACTTC. This encodes CSVKRDQYEQYF.